This T cell receptor beta chain comes out of a study of shared clonotypes between healthy human individuals. About the study: Ranging from 18 to 49 in age, donors were two women and a few men. Study outcomes and limitations: Incomplete sequencing of sorted subsets was indicated by rarefaction despite large depth. It was only blood that was sampled, and tissue repertoires likely differ. Naive subsets tended to show greater estimated richness than memory subsets.

Germline V lookup: CDR1 MNHEY, CDR2 SVGAGI. The CDR3 has 14 amino acids. V was trimmed by 0 bases and J by 5 bases, leaving 10 bases between them. Profiling relied on immunoSEQ multiplex PCR, and the TCRdb table lists in-frame clones only, not all of them. The table records about 590,000 clones, roughly 96% of them present only once. For this clone: The antigen is not known.

Naive CD8 cells lacked CD45RO and underwent positive selection for CCR7, leaving out terminally differentiated effector memory CD45RA+ cells. This sequence was found in a woman under 40 in good health. Sequenced sample: naive CD8+ T cells sorted from blood. The chain joins TRBV6-5 to TRBJ1-1; D call uncertain. This chain's CDR3 is CASSYSMAGTEAFF. CDR3 DNA sequence: TGTGCCAGCAGTTACTCGATGGCCGGGACTGAAGCTTTCTTT.